Listed below are T cell receptor beta chains from one sample, sequenced in a study of shared clonotypes between healthy human individuals. The data were produced by immunoSEQ multiplex PCR, yet TCRdb's version contains in-frame clones alone and is incomplete. In the table there are 2 million to 2.5 million clones, approximately 96% of which are singletons. Sequenced sample: naive CD4+ T cells sorted from blood. These receptors all come from a man younger than 35 in good health. CDR3s include the opening cysteine and the closing phenylalanine or tryptophan. Each record gives: V gene, clone size, D gene, J gene, CDR3 DNA, CDR3 protein. The D gene is left open where the match is weak. Size tells how often a clone was seen (once, few, many) or the class of an expanded clone, and some rows leave it out.

>TRBV6-1|-|-|TRBJ1-2
TGTGCCAGCAGTGCGACACGGAGCTACACCTTC
CASSATRSYTF
>TRBV7-9|few|-|TRBJ2-7
TGTGCCAGCAGCATGCTGGGGGGCACTACCTACGAGCAGTACTTC
CASSMLGGTTYEQYF
>TRBV5-1|-|-|TRBJ1-4
TGCGCCAGCAGTCCTCCAACTAATGAAAAACTGTTTTTT
CASSPPTNEKLFF
>TRBV28|-|-|TRBJ1-5
TGTGCCAGCAGACTAATGGGGGATGGCAATCAGCCCCAGCATTTT
CASRLMGDGNQPQHF
>TRBV5-1|-|-|TRBJ1-2
TGCGCCAGCAGCAACCAGCAAAATAGTCAGGACAGCTATGGCTACACCTTC
CASSNQQNSQDSYGYTF
>TRBV18|-|TRBD2|TRBJ2-3
TGTGCCAGCTCACCTCAGCGGGGGGGCTCAGATACGCAGTATTTT
CASSPQRGGSDTQYF
>TRBV6-1|-|-|TRBJ2-1
TGTGCCAGCAGTGAAGCGCAGAGGTCCTACAATGAGCAGTTCTTC
CASSEAQRSYNEQFF
>TRBV6-6|-|-|TRBJ1-4
TGTGCCAGCAGTACCCCCGGGACGGGAGGAGGAAAACTGTTTTTT
CASSTPGTGGGKLFF
>TRBV13|-|TRBD2|TRBJ2-5
TGTGCCAGCAGCCAATACGGACTAGCGGGGAGTCAGGAGACCCAGTACTTC
CASSQYGLAGSQETQYF
>TRBV6-1|once|-|TRBJ1-2
TGTGCCAGCAGCTCAGGGCGGGGATCTAACTATGGCTACACCTTC
CASSSGRGSNYGYTF
>TRBV7-9|-|TRBD1|TRBJ2-7
TGTGCCAGCAGCCCAGGGGTCAGGGGGAACGAGCAGTACTTC
CASSPGVRGNEQYF
>TRBV10-3|once|-|TRBJ2-7
TGTGCCATCAGTGAAGCCGACAGGTCCTACGAGCAGTACTTC
CAISEADRSYEQYF
>TRBV19|-|-|TRBJ1-5
TGTGCCACTATGGGACAAGGAGATCAGCCCCAGCATTTT
CATMGQGDQPQHF
>TRBV6-6|-|TRBD1|TRBJ2-3
TGTGCCATCAGCGGGACAGGGGGCACAGATACGCAGTATTTT
CAISGTGGTDTQYF
>TRBV10-3|-|TRBD2|TRBJ2-5
TGTGCCATCAGTGTGGCGGGGGGGCAAGAGACCCAGTACTTC
CAISVAGGQETQYF
>TRBV5-1|-|-|TRBJ1-1
TGCGCCAGCAGCTTGGCCAGGCAGGGAGGCACTGAAGCTTTCTTT
CASSLARQGGTEAFF
>TRBV5-4|-|-|TRBJ2-7
TGTGCCAGCAGCTCTCGTGGGGGCTCCTACGAGCAGTACTTC
CASSSRGGSYEQYF
>TRBV7-2|-|TRBD2|TRBJ2-5
TGTGCCAGCAGCTTTACTAGCGGGTCTGGGAGGGAGACCCAGTACTTC
CASSFTSGSGRETQYF
>TRBV9|-|-|TRBJ2-5
TGTGCCAGCAGCGTAGAAGGGGTAGAGACCCAGTACTTC
CASSVEGVETQYF
>TRBV29-1|-|-|TRBJ2-5
TGCAGCGTTGAAGGGGCCACCCAAGAGACCCAGTACTTC
CSVEGATQETQYF
>TRBV9|-|-|TRBJ2-1
TGTGCCAGCAGCCGTTCCGGGTCCCCGTACAATGAGCAGTTCTTC
CASSRSGSPYNEQFF
>TRBV6-5|-|TRBD1|TRBJ1-4
TGTGCCAGCAGTTTCGGACAGGGGCGCAATGAAAAACTGTTTTTT
CASSFGQGRNEKLFF
>TRBV30|-|TRBD1|TRBJ2-3
TGTGCCTGGACGGGACAGGGAACTAGCACAGATACGCAGTATTTT
CAWTGQGTSTDTQYF
>TRBV20-1|-|TRBD1|TRBJ2-7
TGCAGTCGACAGGGAGCCTACGAGCAGTACTTC
CSRQGAYEQYF
>TRBV11-2|-|-|TRBJ2-7
TGTGCCAGCAGCTTAGCTCCTGGTGGACACGAGCAGTACTTC
CASSLAPGGHEQYF
>TRBV29-1|-|-|TRBJ1-4
TGCAGCGCCGGCGGCGGGGCAACTAATGAAAAACTGTTTTTT
CSAGGGATNEKLFF
>TRBV7-9|-|-|TRBJ2-7
TGTGCCAGCAGCTTAGCACTTTCAGAGTACGAGCAGTACTTC
CASSLALSEYEQYF
>TRBV9|-|-|TRBJ1-4
TGTGCCAGCAGCGCGAGACAGGCAACTAATGAAAAACTGTTTTTT
CASSARQATNEKLFF
>TRBV5-4|-|TRBD1|TRBJ2-1
TGTGCCAGCAGCCAACCAGGGGGAAGTTACAATGAGCAGTTCTTC
CASSQPGGSYNEQFF
>TRBV7-7|-|-|TRBJ2-5
TGTGCTAGCAGCTTATTACCGCTAGAACAGACCCAGTACTTC
CASSLLPLEQTQYF
>TRBV28|-|-|TRBJ1-4
TGTGCCAGCATCCCTTCCGGGACGATCGGTGAAAAACTGTTTTTT
CASIPSGTIGEKLFF
>TRBV30|-|TRBD1|TRBJ2-1
TGTGCCTGGAACCCGACAGGGGGCAATGAGCAGTTCTTC
CAWNPTGGNEQFF
>TRBV6-1|-|-|TRBJ2-7
TGTGCCAGCAGTGGCCTTCTCCCTACCTACGAGCAGTACTTC
CASSGLLPTYEQYF
>TRBV18|once|TRBD2|TRBJ2-1
TGTGCCAGCTCACCACCGATGGTGGCGGGAGGGCTCCGTGAGTTCTTC
CASSPPMVAGGLREFF
>TRBV6-1|-|-|TRBJ1-4
TGTGCCAGCAGTGAAAATGGGTCAAGGGCGGCTCACAATGAAAAACTGTTTTTT
CASSENGSRAAHNEKLFF
>TRBV5-1|-|TRBD1|TRBJ2-7
TGCGCCAGCAGCTTGGCCAGGGGGACAGGGGGCAGCGAGCAGTACTTC
CASSLARGTGGSEQYF
>TRBV19|-|-|TRBJ1-6
TGTGCCAGTAGTATTGGGCCTCCAAGTGAACCCCTCCACTTT
CASSIGPPSEPLHF
>TRBV19|-|-|TRBJ2-1
TGTGCCAGTAGTATAGGGTGGGGACTCCTTAGCTCCTACAATGAGCAGTTCTTC
CASSIGWGLLSSYNEQFF
>TRBV7-3|-|-|TRBJ2-5
TGTGCCAGCAGCTCGTCTATAATCCAGTACTTC
CASSSSIIQYF
>TRBV27|-|-|TRBJ2-3
TGTGCCAGCAGTCCCGTCAAGGGGTCGACCGGCACAGATACGCAGTATTTT
CASSPVKGSTGTDTQYF
>TRBV6-1|-|TRBD1|TRBJ2-5
TGTGCCAGCAGTGCAACAGGGGCTCGCGAGACCCAGTACTTC
CASSATGARETQYF
>TRBV7-2|-|-|TRBJ2-5
TGTGCCAGCAGCTCGGGCATGGAAGAGACCCAGTACTTC
CASSSGMEETQYF
>TRBV7-2|-|-|TRBJ1-5
TGTGCCAGCAGCTCCATGACGGAAAACAATCAGCCCCAGCATTTT
CASSSMTENNQPQHF
>TRBV5-6|-|TRBD1|TRBJ1-1
TGTGCCAGCAGCTATCTCAAAAGGACAGGGTCGTGGCCTTTCTTT
CASSYLKRTGSWPFF
>TRBV11-2|-|TRBD1|TRBJ2-7
TGTGCCAGCAGCCTGGACAGGGGTCCCCACGAGCAGTACTTC
CASSLDRGPHEQYF
>TRBV30|-|TRBD1|TRBJ1-5
TGTGCCTGGAGTCCCCAAGGGACAGTCTATAGCAATCAGCCCCAGCATTTT
CAWSPQGTVYSNQPQHF
>TRBV19|-|TRBD1|TRBJ1-6
TGTGCCAGTAGTTCTAGACAGGGGGCTGGATCACCCCTCCACTTT
CASSSRQGAGSPLHF